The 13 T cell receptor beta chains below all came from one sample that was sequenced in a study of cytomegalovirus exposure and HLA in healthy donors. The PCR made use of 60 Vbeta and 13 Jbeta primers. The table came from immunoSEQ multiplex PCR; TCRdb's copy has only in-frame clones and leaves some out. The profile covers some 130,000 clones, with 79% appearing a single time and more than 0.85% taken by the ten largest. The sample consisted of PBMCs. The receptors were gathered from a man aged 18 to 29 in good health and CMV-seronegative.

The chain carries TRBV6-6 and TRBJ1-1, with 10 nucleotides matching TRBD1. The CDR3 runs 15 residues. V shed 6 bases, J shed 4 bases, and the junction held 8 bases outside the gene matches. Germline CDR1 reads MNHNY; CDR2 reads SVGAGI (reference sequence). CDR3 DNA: TGTGCCAGCAGCCCCGGGACAGGGGAAGGCACTGAAGCTTTCTTT. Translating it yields CASSPGTGEGTEAFF.

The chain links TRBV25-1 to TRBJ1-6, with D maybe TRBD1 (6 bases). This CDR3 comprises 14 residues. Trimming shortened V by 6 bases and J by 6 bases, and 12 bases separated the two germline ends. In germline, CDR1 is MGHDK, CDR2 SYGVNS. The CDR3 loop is CASRDWGPNSPLHF. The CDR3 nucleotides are TGTGCCAGCAGGGATTGGGGGCCTAATTCACCCCTCCACTTT. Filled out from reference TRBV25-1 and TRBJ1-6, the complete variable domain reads EADIYQTPRYLVIGTGKKITLECSQTMGHDKMYWYQQDPGMELHLIHYSYGVNSTEKGDLSSESTVSRIRTEHFPLTLESARPSHTSQYLCASRDWGPNSPLHFGNGTRLTVT.

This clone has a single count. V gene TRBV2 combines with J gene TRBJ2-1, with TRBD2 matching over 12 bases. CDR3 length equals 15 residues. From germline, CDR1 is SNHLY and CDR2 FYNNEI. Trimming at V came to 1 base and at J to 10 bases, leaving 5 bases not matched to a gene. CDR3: CASSEGLAGAYEQFF. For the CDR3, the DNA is TGTGCCAGCAGTGAAGGACTAGCGGGGGCATACGAGCAGTTCTTC.

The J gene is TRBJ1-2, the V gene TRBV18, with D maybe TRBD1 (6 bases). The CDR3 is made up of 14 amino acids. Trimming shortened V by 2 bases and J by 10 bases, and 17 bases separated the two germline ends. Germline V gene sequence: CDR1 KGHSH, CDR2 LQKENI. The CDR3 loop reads CASSPAYPDSLYTF. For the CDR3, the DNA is TGTGCCAGCTCACCAGCTTACCCGGACAGTCTCTACACCTTC.

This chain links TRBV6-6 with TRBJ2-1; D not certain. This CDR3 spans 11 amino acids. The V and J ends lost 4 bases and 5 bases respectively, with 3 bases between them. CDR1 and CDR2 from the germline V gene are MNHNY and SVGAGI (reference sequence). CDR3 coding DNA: TGTGCCAGCAGTTGGCACAATGAGCAGTTCTTC. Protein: CASSWHNEQFF.

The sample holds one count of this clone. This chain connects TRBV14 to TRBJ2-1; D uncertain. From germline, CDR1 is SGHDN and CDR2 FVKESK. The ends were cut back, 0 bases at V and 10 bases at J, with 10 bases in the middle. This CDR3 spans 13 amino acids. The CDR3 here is CASSQDPRWEQFF. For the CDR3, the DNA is TGTGCCAGCAGCCAAGATCCACGGTGGGAGCAGTTCTTC.

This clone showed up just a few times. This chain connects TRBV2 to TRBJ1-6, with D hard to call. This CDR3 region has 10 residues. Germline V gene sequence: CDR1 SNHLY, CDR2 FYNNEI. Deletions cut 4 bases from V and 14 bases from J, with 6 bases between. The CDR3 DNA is TGTGCCAGCAGTGCCCCAGCCCTCCACTTT. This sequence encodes CASSAPALHF.

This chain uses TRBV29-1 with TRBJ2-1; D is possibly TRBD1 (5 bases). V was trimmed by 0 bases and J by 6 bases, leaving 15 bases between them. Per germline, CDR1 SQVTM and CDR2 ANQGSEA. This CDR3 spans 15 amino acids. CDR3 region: CSVEDRDQGTNEQFF. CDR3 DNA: TGCAGCGTTGAAGATCGAGACCAGGGTACCAATGAGCAGTTCTTC.

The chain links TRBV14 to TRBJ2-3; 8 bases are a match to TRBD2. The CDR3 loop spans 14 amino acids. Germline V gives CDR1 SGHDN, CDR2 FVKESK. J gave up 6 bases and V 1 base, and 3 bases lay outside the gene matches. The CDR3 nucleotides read TGTGCCAGCAGCCAAGGCGGGGGGACCGATACGCAGTATTTT. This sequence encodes CASSQGGGTDTQYF.

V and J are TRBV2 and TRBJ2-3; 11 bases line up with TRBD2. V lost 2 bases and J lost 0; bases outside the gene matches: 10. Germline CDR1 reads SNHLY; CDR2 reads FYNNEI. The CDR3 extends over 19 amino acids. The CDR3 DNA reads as TGTGCCAGCAGTGAAAGTGATGGGACTAGCGGTTCTAGCACAGATACGCAGTATTTT. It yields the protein CASSESDGTSGSSTDTQYF.

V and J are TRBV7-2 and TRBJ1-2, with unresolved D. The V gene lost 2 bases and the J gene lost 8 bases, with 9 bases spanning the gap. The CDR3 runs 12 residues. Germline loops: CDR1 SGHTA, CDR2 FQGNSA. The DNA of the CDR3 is TGTGCCAGCAGCTTAAGAGGCAAAGGCTACACCTTC. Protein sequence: CASSLRGKGYTF.

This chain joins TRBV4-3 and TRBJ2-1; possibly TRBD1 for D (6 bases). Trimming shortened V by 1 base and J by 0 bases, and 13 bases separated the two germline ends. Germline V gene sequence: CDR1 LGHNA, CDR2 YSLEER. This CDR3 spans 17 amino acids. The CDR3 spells CASSQGGQRYSYNEQFF. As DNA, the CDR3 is TGCGCCAGCAGCCAAGGGGGGCAACGCTACTCCTACAATGAGCAGTTCTTC.

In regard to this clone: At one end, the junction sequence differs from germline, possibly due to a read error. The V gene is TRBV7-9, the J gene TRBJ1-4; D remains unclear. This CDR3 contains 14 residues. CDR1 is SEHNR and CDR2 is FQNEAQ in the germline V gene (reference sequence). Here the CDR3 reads CSSSLIDSGEKLFF. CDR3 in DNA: TGTTCCAGCAGCTTGATTGACTCGGGTGAAAAACTGTTTTTT.